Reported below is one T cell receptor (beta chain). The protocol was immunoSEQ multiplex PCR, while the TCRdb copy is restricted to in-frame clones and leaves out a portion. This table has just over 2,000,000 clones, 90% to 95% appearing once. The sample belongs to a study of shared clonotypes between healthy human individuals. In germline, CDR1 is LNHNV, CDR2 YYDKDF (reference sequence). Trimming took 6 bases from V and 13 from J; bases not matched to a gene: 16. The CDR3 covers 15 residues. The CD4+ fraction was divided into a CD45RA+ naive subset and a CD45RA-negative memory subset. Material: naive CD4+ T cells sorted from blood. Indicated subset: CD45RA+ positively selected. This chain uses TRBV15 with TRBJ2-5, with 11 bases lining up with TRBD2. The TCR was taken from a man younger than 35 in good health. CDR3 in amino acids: CATRPPSGGPRPLYF. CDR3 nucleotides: TGTGCCACCAGACCCCCTAGCGGGGGGCCGCGCCCTCTGTACTTC.